This TCR beta chain was obtained from a study of T cell changes during pregnancy in multiple sclerosis. TCRdb's copy holds only in-frame clones and misses some; the assay was immunoSEQ multiplex PCR. The table records about 64,000 clones, 80% to 95% of them present only once. Germline CDR1 reads MGHDK; CDR2 reads SYGVNS. Deletions cut 2 bases from V and 0 bases from J, with 8 bases between. This CDR3 is built from 16 residues. The specimen was peripheral blood, collected in the third trimester of pregnancy. The chain recombines TRBV25-1 with TRBJ1-6; D is possibly TRBD1 (5 bases). The TCR was taken from a female donor in good health, enrolled as a control in a pregnancy study. The CDR3 region is CASSEGGSSYNSPLHF. As DNA, the CDR3 is TGTGCCAGCAGTGAAGGGGGGAGCTCCTATAATTCACCCCTCCACTTT.